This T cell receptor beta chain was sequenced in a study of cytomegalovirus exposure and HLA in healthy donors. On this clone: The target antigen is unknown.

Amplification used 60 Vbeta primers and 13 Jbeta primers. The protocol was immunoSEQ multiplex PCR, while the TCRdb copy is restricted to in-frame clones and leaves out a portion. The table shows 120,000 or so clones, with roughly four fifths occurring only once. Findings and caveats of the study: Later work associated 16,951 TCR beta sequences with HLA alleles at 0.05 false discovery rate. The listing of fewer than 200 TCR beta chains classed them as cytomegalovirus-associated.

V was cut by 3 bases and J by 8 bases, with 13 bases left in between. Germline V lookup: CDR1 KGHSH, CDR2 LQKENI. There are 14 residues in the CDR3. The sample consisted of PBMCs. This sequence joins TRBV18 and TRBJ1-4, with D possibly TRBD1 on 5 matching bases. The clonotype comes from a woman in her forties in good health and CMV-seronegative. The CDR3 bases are TGTGCCAGCTCACCCCGACAGTCGCAGGAAAAACTGTTTTTT. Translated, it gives CASSPRQSQEKLFF.